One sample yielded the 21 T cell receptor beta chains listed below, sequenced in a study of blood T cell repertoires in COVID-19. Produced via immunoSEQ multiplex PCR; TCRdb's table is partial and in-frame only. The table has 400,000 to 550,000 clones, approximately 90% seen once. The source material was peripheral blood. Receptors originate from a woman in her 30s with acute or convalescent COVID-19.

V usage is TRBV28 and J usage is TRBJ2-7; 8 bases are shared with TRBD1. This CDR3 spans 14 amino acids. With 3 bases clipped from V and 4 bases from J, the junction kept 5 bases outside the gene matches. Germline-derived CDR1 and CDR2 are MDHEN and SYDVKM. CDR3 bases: TGTGCCAGCAGTTTGTCAGGGGGCTTTTACGAGCAGTACTTC. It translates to CASSLSGGFYEQYF.

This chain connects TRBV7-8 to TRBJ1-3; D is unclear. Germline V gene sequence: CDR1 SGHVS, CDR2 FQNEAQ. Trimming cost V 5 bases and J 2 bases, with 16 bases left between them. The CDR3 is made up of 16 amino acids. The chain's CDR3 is CASSPNTAAAGNTIYF. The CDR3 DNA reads TGTGCCAGCAGCCCGAACACAGCCGCTGCTGGAAACACCATATATTTT.

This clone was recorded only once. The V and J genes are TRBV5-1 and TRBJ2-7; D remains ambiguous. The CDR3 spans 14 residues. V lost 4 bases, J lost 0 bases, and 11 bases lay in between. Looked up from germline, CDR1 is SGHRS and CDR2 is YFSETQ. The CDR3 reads CASSTGRSSYEQYF. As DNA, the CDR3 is TGCGCCAGCAGCACCGGCCGGAGCTCCTACGAGCAGTACTTC.

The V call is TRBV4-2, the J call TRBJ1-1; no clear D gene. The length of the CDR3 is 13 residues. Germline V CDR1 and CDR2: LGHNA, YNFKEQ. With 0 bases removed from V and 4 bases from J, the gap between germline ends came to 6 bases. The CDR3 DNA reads TGTGCCAGCAGCCAAGATGGAGCCACTGAAGCTTTCTTT. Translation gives CASSQDGATEAFF.

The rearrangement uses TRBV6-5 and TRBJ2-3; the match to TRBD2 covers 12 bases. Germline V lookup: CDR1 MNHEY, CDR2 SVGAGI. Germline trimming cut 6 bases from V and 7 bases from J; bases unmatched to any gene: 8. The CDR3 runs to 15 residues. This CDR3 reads CASRQTSGGDHTQYF. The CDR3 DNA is TGTGCCAGCAGGCAGACTAGCGGGGGAGATCATACGCAGTATTTT.

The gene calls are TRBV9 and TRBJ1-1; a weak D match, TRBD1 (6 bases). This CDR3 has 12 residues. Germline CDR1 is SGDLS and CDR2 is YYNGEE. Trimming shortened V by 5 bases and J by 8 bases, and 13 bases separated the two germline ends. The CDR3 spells CASSQIQGEAFF. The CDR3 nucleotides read TGTGCCAGCAGTCAGATTCAGGGGGAAGCTTTCTTT. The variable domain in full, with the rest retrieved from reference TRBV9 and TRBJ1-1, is DSGVTQTPKHLITATGQRVTLRCSPRSGDLSVYWYQQSLDQGLQFLIQYYNGEERAKGNILERFSAQQFPDLHSELNLSSLELGDSALYFCASSQIQGEAFFGQGTRLTVV.

The CDR3: CASKGAAKQETQYF. The CDR3 nucleotides read TGTGCCAGCAAAGGGGCGGCAAAACAAGAGACCCAGTACTTC. The J gene is TRBJ2-5, the V gene TRBV27, with D possibly being TRBD1 (5 bases). The CDR3 covers 14 residues. Germline V gene sequence: CDR1 MNHEY, CDR2 SMNVEV (reference sequence). Trimming stripped 7 bases from V and 2 bases from J, with 14 bases between.

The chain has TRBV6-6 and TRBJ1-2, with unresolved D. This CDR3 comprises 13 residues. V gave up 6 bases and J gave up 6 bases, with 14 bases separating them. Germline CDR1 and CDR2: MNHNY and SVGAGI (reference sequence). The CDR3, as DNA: TGTGCCAGCAGCCCCGAGGCAGTTAATGGCTACACCTTC. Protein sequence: CASSPEAVNGYTF.

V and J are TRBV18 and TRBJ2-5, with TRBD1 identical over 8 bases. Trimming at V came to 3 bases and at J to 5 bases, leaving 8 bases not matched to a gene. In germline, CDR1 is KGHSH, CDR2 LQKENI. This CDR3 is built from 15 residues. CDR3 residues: CASSPTAGGRETQYF. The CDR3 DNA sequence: TGTGCCAGCTCACCTACGGCAGGGGGCCGGGAGACCCAGTACTTC.

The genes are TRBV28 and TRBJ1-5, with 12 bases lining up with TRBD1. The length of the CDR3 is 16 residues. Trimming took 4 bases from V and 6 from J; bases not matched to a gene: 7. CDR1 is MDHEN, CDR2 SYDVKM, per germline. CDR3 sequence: CASSSPGTGGIQPQHF. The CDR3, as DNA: TGTGCCAGCAGTTCCCCCGGGACAGGGGGCATTCAGCCCCAGCATTTT.

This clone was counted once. The CDR3 DNA reads TGTGCCAGCACCTCTGACACGACGCTATCGGAGCAGTACTTC. Its protein product is CASTSDTTLSEQYF. This chain joins TRBV28 and TRBJ2-7; D gene uncertain. CDR1 is MDHEN and CDR2 is SYDVKM in the germline V gene. Deletions cut 7 bases from V and 7 bases from J, with 20 bases between. This CDR3 contains 14 residues.

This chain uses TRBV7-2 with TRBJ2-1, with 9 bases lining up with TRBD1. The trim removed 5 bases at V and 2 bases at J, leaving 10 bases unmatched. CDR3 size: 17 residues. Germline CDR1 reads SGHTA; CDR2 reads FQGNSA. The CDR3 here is CASSLKYRDRAYNEQFF. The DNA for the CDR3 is TGTGCCAGCAGCCTAAAATACCGGGACAGGGCCTACAATGAGCAGTTCTTC.

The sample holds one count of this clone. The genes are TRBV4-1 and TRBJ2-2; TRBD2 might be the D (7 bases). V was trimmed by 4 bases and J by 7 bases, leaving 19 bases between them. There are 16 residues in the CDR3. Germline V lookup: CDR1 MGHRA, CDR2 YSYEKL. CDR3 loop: CASSREGGASGGELFF. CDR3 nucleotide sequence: TGCGCCAGCAGCCGGGAAGGGGGGGCATCTGGCGGGGAGCTGTTTTTT.

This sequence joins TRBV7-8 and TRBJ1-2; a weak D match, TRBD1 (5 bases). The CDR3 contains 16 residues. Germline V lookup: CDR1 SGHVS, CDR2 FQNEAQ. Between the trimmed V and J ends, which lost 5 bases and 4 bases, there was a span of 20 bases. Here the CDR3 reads CASSRRTGVGSYGYTF. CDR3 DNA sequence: TGTGCCAGCAGCAGGCGGACGGGGGTGGGCTCCTATGGCTACACCTTC.

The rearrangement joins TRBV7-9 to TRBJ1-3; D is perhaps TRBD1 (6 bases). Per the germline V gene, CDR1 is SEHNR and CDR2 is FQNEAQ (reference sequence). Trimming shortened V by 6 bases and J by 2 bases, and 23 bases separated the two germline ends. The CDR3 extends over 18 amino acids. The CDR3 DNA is TGTGCCAGCAGACCTCAGGGGAACCTGATGAGTCCTGGAAACACCATATATTTT. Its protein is CASRPQGNLMSPGNTIYF. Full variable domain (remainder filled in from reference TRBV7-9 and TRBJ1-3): DTGVSQNPRHKITKRGQNVTFRCDPISEHNRLYWYRQTLGQGPEFLTYFQNEAQLEKSRLLSDRFSAERPKGSFSTLEIQRTEQGDSAMYLCASRPQGNLMSPGNTIYFGEGSWLTVV.

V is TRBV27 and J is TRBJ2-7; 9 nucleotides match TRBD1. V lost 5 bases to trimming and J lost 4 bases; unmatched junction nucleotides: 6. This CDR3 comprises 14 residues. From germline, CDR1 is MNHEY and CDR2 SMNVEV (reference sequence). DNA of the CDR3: TGTGCCAGCAGTCAAACAGGGGGCCCGTACGAGCAGTACTTC. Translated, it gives CASSQTGGPYEQYF.

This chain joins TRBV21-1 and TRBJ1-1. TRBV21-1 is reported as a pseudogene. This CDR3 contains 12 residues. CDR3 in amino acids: CASSLKNTEAFF. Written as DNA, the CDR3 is TGTGCCAGCAGCCTTAAGAACACTGAAGCTTTCTTT.

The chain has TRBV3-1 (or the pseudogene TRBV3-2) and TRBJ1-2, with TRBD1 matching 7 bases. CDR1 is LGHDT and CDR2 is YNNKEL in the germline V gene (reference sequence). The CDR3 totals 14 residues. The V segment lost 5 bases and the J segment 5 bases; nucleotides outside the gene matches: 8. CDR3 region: CASSSRQGPYGYTF. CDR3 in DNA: TGTGCCAGCAGCTCACGACAGGGACCTTATGGCTACACCTTC.

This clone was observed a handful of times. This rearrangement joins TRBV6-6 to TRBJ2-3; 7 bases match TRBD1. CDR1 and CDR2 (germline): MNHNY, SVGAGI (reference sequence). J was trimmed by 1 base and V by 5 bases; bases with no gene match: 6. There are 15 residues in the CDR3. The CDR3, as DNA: TGTGCCAGCAGTGCCCGACAGGGTGGCACAGATACGCAGTATTTT. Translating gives CASSARQGGTDTQYF.

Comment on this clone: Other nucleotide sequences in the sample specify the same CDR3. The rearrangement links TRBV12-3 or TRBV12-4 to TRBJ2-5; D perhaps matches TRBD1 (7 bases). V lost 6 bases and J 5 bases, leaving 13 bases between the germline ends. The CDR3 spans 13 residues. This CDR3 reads CASSPGGRETQYF. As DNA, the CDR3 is TGTGCCAGCAGCCCAGGGGGGAGGGAGACCCAGTACTTC.

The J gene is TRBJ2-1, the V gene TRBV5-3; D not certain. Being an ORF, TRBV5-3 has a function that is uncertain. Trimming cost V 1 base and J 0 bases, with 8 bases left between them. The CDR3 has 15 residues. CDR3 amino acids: CARSLFGSSYNEQFF. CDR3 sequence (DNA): TGTGCCAGAAGCTTGTTTGGTAGCTCCTACAATGAGCAGTTCTTC.